The TCR beta chain described here comes from a study of T-cell reconstitution after alpha-beta-depleted transplantation in children. Study-wide results and caveats: Recipient T cells and thymic progenitors that survived were the source of the high TCRbeta diversity seen at day 60 in some patients. The main origin of T-cell counts and diversity one year after transplant was newly produced T cells. Two months or so post-transplant, alpha-beta T cells reportedly derived from several hundred expanded graft clones.

This clonotype was picked up a small number of times. No antigen is known for it. Germline CDR1 and CDR2: SGHTA and FQGNSA. V was clipped by 2 bases and J by 0 bases, with 8 bases between them. The CDR3 spans 15 residues. As it was prepared, the TCRbeta library received unique molecular identifiers. A single record per CDR3 protein comes from TCRdb applying MiXCR to the PCR reads. The sample yields about 640,000 distinct CDR3 sequences, roughly 13% seen once. The input for sequencing was PBMCs, mostly from graft donor cells, taken 360 days after TCRalphabeta/CD19-depleted stem cell transplant. The chain employs TRBV7-2 and TRBJ2-1; D is unresolved. This TCR came from a male patient younger than 18 who had a stem cell transplant for acute myeloid leukemia, so the T cells may come from the graft donor. The CDR3 DNA reads as TGTGCCAGCAGCTTAAGCCACGGCTCCTACAATGAGCAGTTCTTC. Its protein is CASSLSHGSYNEQFF.